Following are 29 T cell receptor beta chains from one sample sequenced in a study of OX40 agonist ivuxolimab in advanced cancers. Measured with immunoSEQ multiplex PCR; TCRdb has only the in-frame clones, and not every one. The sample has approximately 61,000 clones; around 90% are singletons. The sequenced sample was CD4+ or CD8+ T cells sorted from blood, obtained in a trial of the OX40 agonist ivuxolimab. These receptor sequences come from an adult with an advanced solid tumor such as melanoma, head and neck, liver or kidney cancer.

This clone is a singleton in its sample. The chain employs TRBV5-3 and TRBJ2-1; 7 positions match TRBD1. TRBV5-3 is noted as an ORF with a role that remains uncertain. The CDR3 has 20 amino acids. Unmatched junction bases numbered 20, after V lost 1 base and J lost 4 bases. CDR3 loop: CARSLSTGARHTIPYNEQFF. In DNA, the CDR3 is TGTGCCAGAAGCTTGAGTACAGGGGCCCGACATACGATCCCTTACAATGAGCAGTTCTTC.

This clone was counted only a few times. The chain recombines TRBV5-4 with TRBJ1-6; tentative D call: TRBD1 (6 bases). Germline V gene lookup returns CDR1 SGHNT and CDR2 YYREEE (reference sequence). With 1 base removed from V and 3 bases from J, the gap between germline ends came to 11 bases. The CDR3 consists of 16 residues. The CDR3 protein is CASSLNGGNYNSPLHF. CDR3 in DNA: TGTGCCAGCAGCTTGAATGGGGGCAACTATAATTCACCCCTCCACTTT.

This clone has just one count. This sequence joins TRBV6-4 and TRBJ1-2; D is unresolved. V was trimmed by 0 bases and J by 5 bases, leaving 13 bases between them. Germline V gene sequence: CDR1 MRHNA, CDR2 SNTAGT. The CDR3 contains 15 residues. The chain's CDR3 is CASSDSTGRIYGYTF. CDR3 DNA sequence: TGTGCCAGCAGTGACTCAACGGGGAGGATTTATGGCTACACCTTC.

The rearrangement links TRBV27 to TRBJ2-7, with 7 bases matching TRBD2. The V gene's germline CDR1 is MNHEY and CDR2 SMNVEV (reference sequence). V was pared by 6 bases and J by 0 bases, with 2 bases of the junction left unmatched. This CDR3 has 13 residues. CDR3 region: CASSWGGSYEQYF. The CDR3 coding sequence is TGTGCCAGCAGCTGGGGGGGCTCCTACGAGCAGTACTTC.

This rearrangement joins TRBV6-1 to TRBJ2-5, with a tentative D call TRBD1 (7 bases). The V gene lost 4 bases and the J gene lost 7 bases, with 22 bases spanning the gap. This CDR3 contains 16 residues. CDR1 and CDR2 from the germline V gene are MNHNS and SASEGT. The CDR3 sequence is CASSAAPRGVLGTQYF. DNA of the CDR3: TGTGCCAGCAGTGCCGCCCCCAGGGGGGTTTTAGGGACCCAGTACTTC.

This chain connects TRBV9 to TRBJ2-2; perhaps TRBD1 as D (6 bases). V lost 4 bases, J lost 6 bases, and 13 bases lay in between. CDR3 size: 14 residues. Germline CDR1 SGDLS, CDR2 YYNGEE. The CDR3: CASSLTGLSGELFF. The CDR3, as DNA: TGTGCCAGCAGCCTAACAGGGCTTTCCGGGGAGCTGTTTTTT.

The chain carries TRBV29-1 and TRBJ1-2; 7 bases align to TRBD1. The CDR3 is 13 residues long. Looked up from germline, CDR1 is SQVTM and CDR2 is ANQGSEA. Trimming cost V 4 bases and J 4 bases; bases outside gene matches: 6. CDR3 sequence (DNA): TGCAGCGTTGGGGGCAGGGGGACCTATGGCTACACCTTC. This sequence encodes CSVGGRGTYGYTF.

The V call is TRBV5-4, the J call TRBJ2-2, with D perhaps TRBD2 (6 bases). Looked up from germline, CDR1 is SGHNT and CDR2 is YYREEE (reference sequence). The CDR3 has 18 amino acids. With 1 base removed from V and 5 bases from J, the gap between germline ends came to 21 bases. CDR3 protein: CASSLPAAGMSQTGELFF. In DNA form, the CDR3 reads TGTGCCAGCAGCTTGCCGGCGGCGGGAATGAGTCAGACCGGGGAGCTGTTTTTT.

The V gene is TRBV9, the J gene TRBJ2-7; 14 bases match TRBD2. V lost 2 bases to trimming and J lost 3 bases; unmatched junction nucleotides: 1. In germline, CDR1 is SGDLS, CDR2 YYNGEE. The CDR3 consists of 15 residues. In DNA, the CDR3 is TGTGCCAGCAGCGTGGGACTAGCGGGGGTCTACGAGCAGTACTTC. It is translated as CASSVGLAGVYEQYF.

Here the CDR3 reads CASRGNPYEQYF. In DNA form, the CDR3 reads TGTGCCAGCAGGGGGAACCCCTACGAGCAGTACTTC. The V gene is TRBV2, the J gene TRBJ2-7; D gene ambiguous. The CDR3 is 12 residues long. The V gene's germline CDR1 is SNHLY and CDR2 FYNNEI. V dropped 6 bases and J dropped 2 bases, with 8 bases sitting between them.

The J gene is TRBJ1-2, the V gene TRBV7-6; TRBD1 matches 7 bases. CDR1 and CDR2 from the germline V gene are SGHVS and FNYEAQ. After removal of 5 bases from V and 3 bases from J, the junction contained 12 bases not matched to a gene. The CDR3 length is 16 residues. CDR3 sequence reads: CASSPNSNDRDYGYTF. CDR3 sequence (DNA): TGTGCCAGCAGCCCCAACTCAAATGACAGGGACTATGGCTACACCTTC. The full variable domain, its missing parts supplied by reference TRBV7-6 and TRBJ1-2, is GAGVSQSPRYKVTKRGQDVALRCDPISGHVSLYWYRQALGQGPEFLTYFNYEAQQDKSGLPNDRFSAERPEGSISTLTIQRTEQRDSAMYRCASSPNSNDRDYGYTFGSGTRLTVV.

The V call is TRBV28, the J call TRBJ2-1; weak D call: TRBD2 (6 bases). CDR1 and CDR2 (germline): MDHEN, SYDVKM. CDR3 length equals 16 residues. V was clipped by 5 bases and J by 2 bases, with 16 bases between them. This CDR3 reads CASSAPAASAYNEQFF. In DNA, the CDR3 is TGTGCCAGCAGTGCCCCTGCTGCTAGCGCCTACAATGAGCAGTTCTTC.

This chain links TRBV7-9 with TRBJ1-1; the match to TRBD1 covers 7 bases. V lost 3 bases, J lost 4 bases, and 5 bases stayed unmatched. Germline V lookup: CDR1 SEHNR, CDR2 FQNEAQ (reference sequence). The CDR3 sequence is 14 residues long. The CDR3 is CASSFRGLGTEAFF. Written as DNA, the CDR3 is TGTGCCAGCAGCTTTAGGGGGCTGGGCACTGAAGCTTTCTTT. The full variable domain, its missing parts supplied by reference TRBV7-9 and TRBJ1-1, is DTGVSQNPRHKITKRGQNVTFRCDPISEHNRLYWYRQTLGQGPEFLTYFQNEAQLEKSRLLSDRFSAERPKGSFSTLEIQRTEQGDSAMYLCASSFRGLGTEAFFGQGTRLTVV.

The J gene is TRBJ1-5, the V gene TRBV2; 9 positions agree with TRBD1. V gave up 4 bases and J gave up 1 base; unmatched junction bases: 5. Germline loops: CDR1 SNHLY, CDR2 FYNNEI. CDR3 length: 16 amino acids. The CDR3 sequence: CASSGDRGVSNQPQHF. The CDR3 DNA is TGTGCCAGCAGTGGAGACAGGGGGGTGAGCAATCAGCCCCAGCATTTT.

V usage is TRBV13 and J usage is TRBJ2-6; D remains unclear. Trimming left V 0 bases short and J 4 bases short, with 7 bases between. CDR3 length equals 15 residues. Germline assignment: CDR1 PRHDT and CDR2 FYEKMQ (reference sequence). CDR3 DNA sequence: TGTGCCAGCAGCTTAGGGGGGTCAGGGGCCAACGTCCTGACTTTC. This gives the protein CASSLGGSGANVLTF.

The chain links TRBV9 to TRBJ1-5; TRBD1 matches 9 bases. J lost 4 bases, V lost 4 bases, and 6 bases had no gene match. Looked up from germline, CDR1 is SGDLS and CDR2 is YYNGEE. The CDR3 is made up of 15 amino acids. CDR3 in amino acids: CASSTGDRVNQPQHF. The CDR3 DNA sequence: TGTGCCAGCAGCACAGGGGACAGGGTAAATCAGCCCCAGCATTTT.

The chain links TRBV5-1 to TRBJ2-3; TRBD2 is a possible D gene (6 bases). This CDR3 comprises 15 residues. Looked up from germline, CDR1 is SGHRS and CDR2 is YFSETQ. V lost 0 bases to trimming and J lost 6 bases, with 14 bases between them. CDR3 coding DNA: TGCGCCAGCAGCTTGGTGGGGAGGCAACTGGATACGCAGTATTTT. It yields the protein CASSLVGRQLDTQYF.

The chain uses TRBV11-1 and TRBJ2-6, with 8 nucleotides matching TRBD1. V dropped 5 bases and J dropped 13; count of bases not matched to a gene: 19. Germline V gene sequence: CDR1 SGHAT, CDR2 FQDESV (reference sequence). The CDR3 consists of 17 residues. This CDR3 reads CASSQNTRQGSSIVLTF. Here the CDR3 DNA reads TGTGCCAGCAGCCAAAACACTCGACAGGGGAGCTCCATAGTCCTGACTTTC.

The CDR3 protein is CASSFWSRTDTQYF. In nucleotides, the CDR3 is TGTGCCAGCAGCTTCTGGAGTCGCACAGATACGCAGTATTTT. The gene calls are TRBV5-6 and TRBJ2-3; D call uncertain. The CDR3 extends over 14 amino acids. V lost 2 bases and J 1 base, leaving 8 bases between the germline ends. Germline CDR1 SGHDT, CDR2 YYEEEE.

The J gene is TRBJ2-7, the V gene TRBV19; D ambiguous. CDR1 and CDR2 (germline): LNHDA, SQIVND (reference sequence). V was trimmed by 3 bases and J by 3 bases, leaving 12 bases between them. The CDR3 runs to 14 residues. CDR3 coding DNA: TGTGCCAGTAGTATCCCTGGGATCAGCTACGAGCAGTACTTC. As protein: CASSIPGISYEQYF.

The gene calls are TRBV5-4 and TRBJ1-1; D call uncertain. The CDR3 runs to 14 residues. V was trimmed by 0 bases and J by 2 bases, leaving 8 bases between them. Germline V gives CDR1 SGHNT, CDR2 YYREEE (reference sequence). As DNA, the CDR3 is TGTGCCAGCAGCTTGGATCTGTACAACACTGAAGCTTTCTTT. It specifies CASSLDLYNTEAFF.

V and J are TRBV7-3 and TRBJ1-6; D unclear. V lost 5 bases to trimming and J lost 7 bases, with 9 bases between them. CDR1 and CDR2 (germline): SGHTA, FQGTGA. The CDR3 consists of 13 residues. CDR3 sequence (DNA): TGTGCCAGCAGCCCGGCACAGAATTCACCCCTCCACTTT. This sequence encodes CASSPAQNSPLHF.

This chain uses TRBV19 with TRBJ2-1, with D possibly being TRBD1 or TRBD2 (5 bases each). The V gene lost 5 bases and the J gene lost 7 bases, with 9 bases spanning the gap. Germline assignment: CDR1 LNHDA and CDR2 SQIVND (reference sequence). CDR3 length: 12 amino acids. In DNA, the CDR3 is TGTGCCAGTAGTTATGAGGGGAATGAGCAGTTCTTC. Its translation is CASSYEGNEQFF. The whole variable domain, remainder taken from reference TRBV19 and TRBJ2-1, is DGGITQSPKYLFRKEGQNVTLSCEQNLNHDAMYWYRQDPGQGLRLIYYSQIVNDFQKGDIAEGYSVSREKKESFPLTVTSAQKNPTAFYLCASSYEGNEQFFGPGTRLTVL.

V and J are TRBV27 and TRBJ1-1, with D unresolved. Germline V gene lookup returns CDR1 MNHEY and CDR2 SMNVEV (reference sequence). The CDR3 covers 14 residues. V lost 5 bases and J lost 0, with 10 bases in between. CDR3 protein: CASSRYDMNTEAFF. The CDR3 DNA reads TGTGCCAGCAGTCGATACGATATGAACACTGAAGCTTTCTTT.

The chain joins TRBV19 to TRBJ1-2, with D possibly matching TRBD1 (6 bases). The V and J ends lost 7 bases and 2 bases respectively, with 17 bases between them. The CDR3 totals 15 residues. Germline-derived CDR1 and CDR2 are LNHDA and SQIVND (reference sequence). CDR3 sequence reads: CASIETGTKNYGYTF. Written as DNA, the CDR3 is TGTGCCAGTATCGAGACCGGGACAAAGAACTATGGCTACACCTTC.

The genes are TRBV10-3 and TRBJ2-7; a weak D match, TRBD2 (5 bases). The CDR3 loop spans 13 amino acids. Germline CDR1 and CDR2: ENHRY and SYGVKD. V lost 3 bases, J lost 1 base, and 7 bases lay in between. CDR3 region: CAISDGLSYEQYF. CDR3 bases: TGTGCCATCAGTGATGGACTTTCCTACGAGCAGTACTTC.

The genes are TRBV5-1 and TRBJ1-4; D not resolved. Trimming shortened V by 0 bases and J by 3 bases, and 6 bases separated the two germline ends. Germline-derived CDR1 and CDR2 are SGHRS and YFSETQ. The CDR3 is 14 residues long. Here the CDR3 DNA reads TGCGCCAGCAGCTTGGGTACGTCTAATGAAAAACTGTTTTTT. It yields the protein CASSLGTSNEKLFF.

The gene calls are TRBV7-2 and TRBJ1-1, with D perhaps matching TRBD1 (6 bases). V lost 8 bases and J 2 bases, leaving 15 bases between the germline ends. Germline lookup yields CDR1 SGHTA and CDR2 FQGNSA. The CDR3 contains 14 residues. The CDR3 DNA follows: TGTGCCAGCCTGGGGGGCAGCTTAAACACTGAAGCTTTCTTT. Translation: CASLGGSLNTEAFF.

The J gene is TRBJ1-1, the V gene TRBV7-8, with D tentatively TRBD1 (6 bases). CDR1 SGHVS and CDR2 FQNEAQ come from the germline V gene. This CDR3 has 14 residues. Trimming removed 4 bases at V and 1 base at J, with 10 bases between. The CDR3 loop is CASSSGEQNTEAFF. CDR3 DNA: TGTGCCAGCAGCTCAGGGGAGCAGAACACTGAAGCTTTCTTT.